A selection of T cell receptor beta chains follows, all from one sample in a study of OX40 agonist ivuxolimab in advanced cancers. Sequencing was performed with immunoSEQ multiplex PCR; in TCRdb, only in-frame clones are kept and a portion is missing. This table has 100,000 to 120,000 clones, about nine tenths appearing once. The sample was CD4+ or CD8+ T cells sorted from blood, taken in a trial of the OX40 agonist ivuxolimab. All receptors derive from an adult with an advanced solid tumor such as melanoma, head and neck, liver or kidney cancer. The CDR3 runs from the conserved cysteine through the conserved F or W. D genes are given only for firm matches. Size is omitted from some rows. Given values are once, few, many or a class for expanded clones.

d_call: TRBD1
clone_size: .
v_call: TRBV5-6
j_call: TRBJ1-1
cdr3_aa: CASSRDRGFTEAFF
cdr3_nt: TGTGCCAGCAGCCGGGACAGGGGATTCACTGAAGCTTTCTTT

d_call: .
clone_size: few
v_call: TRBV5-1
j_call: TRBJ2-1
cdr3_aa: CASSLDGEQFF
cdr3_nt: TGCGCCAGCAGCTTGGACGGAGAGCAGTTCTTC

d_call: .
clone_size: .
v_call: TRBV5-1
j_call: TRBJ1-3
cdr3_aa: CASSLGVGDGNTIYF
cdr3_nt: TGCGCCAGCAGCTTGGGGGTAGGGGATGGAAACACCATATATTTT

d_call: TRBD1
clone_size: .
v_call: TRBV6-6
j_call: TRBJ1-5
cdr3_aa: CASRTGNQPQHF
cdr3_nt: TGTGCCAGCAGGACAGGGAATCAGCCCCAGCATTTT

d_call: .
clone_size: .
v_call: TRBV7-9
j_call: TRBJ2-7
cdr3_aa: CASSLAASYEQYF
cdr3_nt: TGTGCCAGCAGCTTAGCGGCCTCCTACGAGCAGTACTTC

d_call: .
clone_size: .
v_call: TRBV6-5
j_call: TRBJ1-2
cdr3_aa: CASSYRPANGYTF
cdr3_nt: TGTGCCAGCAGTTACCGACCGGCGAATGGCTACACCTTC

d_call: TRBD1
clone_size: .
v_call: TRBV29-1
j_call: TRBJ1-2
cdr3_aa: CSARDRGHWGYTF
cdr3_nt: TGCAGCGCTCGGGACAGGGGGCACTGGGGCTACACCTTC

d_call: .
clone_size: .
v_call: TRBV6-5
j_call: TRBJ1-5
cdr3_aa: CASRKNRESNQPQHF
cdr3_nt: TGTGCCAGCAGGAAGAACAGGGAGAGTAATCAGCCCCAGCATTTT

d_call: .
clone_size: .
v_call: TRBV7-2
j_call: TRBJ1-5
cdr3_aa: CASSLEGQLNQPQHF
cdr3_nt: TGTGCCAGCAGCTTAGAAGGACAGCTAAATCAGCCCCAGCATTTT

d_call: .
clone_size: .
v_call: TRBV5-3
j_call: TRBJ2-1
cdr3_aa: CARSLWDFSSYNEQFF
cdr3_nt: TGTGCCAGAAGCTTATGGGACTTTAGCTCCTACAATGAGCAGTTCTTC

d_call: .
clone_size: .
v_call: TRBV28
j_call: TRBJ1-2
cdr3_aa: CASRPFSDSIGYTF
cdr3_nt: TGTGCCAGCAGGCCCTTCTCGGACAGCATAGGCTACACCTTC

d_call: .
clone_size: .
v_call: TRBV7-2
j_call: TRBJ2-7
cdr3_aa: CASSLDWTNEQYF
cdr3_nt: TGTGCCAGCAGCTTAGATTGGACTAACGAGCAGTACTTC

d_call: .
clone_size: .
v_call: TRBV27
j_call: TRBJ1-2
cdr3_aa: CASSFRTGSEYGYTF
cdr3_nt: TGTGCCAGCAGTTTTCGTACAGGGAGTGAGTATGGCTACACCTTC

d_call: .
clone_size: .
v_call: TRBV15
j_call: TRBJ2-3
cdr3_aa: CATSARESTDTQYF
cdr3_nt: TGTGCCACCAGCGCCAGGGAATCCACAGATACGCAGTATTTT

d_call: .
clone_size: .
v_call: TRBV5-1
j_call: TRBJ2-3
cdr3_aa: CASSLSIDTQYF
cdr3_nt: TGCGCCAGCAGCCTTTCTATAGATACGCAGTATTTT

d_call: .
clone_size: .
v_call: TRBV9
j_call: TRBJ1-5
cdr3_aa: CASSVAGGLNQPQHF
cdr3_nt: TGTGCCAGCAGCGTAGCTGGAGGGTTGAATCAGCCCCAGCATTTT

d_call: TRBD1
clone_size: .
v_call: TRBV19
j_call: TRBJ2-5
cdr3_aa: CASTGRGQGTETQYF
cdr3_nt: TGTGCCAGTACCGGCCGGGGACAGGGGACGGAGACCCAGTACTTC

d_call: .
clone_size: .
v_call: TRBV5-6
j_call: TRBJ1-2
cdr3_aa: CASSLERIGYTF
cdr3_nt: TGTGCCAGCAGCTTGGAGAGAATTGGCTACACCTTC

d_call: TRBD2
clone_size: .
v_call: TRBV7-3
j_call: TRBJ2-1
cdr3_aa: CASSLSWLAGGLSSYNEQFF
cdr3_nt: TGTGCCAGCAGCTTAAGCTGGCTAGCGGGGGGCCTTTCCTCCTACAATGAGCAGTTCTTC

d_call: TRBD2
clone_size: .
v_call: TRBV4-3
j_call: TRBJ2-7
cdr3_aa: CASSKFATSGESYEQYF
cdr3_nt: TGCGCCAGCAGCAAATTCGCAACTAGCGGGGAATCCTACGAGCAGTACTTC

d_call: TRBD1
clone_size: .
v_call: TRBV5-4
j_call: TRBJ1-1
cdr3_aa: CASSLPRTGGRSTEAFF
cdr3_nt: TGTGCCAGCAGCTTGCCTCGGACAGGGGGGAGAAGCACTGAAGCTTTCTTT

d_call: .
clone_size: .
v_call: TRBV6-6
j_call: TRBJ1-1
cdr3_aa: CASRQPGGGEAFF
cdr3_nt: TGTGCCAGCAGGCAACCGGGAGGCGGTGAAGCTTTCTTT

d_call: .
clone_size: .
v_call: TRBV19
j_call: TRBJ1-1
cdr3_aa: CASSIHGGMGTEAFF
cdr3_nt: TGTGCCAGTAGTATCCATGGGGGGATGGGGACTGAAGCTTTCTTT

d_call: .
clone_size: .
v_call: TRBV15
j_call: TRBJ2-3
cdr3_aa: CATSRGGVNTDTQYF
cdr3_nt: TGTGCCACCAGCAGAGGGGGGGTTAACACAGATACGCAGTATTTT

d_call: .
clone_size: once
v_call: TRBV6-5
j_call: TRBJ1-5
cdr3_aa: CASSRDGSSNQPQHF
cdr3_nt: TGTGCCAGCAGTCGGGACGGGTCTAGCAATCAGCCCCAGCATTTT

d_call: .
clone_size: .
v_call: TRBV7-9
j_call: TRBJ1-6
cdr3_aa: CASSGRSSYNSPLHF
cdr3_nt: TGTGCCAGTAGCGGGAGGAGCTCCTATAATTCACCCCTCCACTTT

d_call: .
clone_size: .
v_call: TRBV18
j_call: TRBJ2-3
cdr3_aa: CASSPSTDTQYF
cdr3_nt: TGTGCCAGCTCACCTAGCACAGATACGCAGTATTTT

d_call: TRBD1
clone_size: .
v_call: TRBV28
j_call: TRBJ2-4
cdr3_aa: CASSFQGGLNIQYF
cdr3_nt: TGTGCCAGCAGTTTCCAAGGGGGCTTGAACATTCAGTACTTC

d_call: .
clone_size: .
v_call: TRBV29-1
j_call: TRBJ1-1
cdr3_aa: CSASPGSDTEAFF
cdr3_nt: TGCAGCGCCTCTCCAGGGAGTGACACTGAAGCTTTCTTT

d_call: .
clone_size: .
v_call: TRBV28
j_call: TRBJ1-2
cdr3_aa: CASRVNRAPFRGYTF
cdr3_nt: TGTGCCAGCAGGGTCAACAGGGCACCCTTTCGTGGCTACACCTTC

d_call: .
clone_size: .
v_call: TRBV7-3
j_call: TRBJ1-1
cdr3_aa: CASSGQGGTEAFF
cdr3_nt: TGTGCCAGCAGCGGCCAGGGAGGGACTGAAGCTTTCTTT

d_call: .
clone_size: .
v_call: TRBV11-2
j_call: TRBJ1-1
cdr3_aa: CASSLQRNTEAFF
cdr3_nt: TGTGCCAGCAGCTTACAGCGGAACACTGAAGCTTTCTTT

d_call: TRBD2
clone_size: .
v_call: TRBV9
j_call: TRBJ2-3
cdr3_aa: CASSVPFAGGLATDTQYF
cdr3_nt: TGTGCCAGCAGCGTACCTTTCGCGGGAGGGCTCGCAACAGATACGCAGTATTTT

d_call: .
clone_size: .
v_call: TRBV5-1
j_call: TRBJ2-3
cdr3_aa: CASSLEAGTDTQYF
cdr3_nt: TGCGCCAGCAGCTTGGAGGCAGGCACAGATACGCAGTATTTT

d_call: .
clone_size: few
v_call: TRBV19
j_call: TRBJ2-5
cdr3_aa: CASSIVGSAQETQYF
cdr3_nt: TGTGCCAGTAGTATAGTCGGTAGCGCCCAAGAGACCCAGTACTTC

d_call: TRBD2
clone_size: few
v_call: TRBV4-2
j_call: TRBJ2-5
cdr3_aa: CASSLSTSGQETQYF
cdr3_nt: TGTGCCAGCAGCCTTTCCACTAGCGGGCAAGAGACCCAGTACTTC

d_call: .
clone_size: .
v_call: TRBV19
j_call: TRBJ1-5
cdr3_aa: CASSIDPRTGFRGNQPQHF
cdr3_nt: TGTGCCAGTAGTATAGATCCCAGGACGGGGTTTCGGGGCAATCAGCCCCAGCATTTT

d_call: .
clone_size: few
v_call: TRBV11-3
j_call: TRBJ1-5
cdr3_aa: CASSFIPRPRQPQHF
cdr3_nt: TGTGCCAGCAGCTTTATCCCCCGACCGAGGCAGCCCCAGCATTTT